Below, 21 T cell receptor beta chains from the same sample are listed, as sequenced in a study of early T cells in non-severe SARS-CoV-2 infection (dated by TCRdb to the early 2020s). The receptor library was made with 5' RACE. Reads for this sample came from a NextSeq 500. In TCRdb, the public reads were trimmed at Q25 with fastp and aligned with MiXCR, with productive beta chains retained. Every CDR3 protein is listed once, alongside the most common genes and DNA of its rows. For this sample there are approximately 58,000 distinct CDR3 sequences; approximately 12% appear just once. About 2.7% of the sample is in the top ten clones. The input for sequencing was whole blood, taken at baseline. The receptors shown here come from an adult who was a healthcare worker with PCR-confirmed SARS-CoV-2 infection or an uninfected control (not recorded which).

This clonotype was detected ten times or more. The CDR3: CASSHGQGPNYGYTF. In DNA form, the CDR3 reads TGCGCCAGCAGCCATGGACAGGGACCAAACTATGGCTACACCTTC. The gene calls are TRBV4-1 and TRBJ1-2; TRBD1 matches at 8 bases. Trimming took 3 bases from V and 2 from J; bases not matched to a gene: 5. Looked up from germline, CDR1 is MGHRA and CDR2 is YSYEKL. CDR3 length: 15 amino acids.

This clonotype was observed at least ten times. The rearrangement joins TRBV6-6 to TRBJ1-3; the D is unclear. V lost 0 bases and J lost 2, with 11 bases in between. The CDR3 consists of 16 residues. CDR1 is MNHNY and CDR2 is SVGAGI in the germline V gene (reference sequence). CDR3 sequence reads: CASSYSALGTGNTIYF. CDR3 sequence (DNA): TGTGCCAGCAGTTACTCGGCACTAGGTACTGGAAACACCATATATTTT.

This rearrangement joins TRBV6-2 or TRBV6-3 to TRBJ2-7; 12 bases line up with TRBD2. The CDR3 spans 17 residues. From germline, CDR1 is MNHEY and CDR2 SVGEGT. V lost 2 bases and J lost 2; bases outside the gene matches: 7. Here the CDR3 reads CASSYPIGLAGTYEQYF. In DNA, the CDR3 is TGTGCCAGCAGTTACCCAATCGGACTAGCGGGGACCTACGAGCAGTACTTC.

This clonotype showed up just a few times. The chain is built from TRBV7-2 and TRBJ1-4; unclear D gene. Per the germline V gene, CDR1 is SGHTA and CDR2 is FQGNSA. The CDR3 totals 16 residues. V lost 3 bases and J lost 4, with 15 bases in between. Here the CDR3 DNA reads TGTGCCAGCAGCTTGAACTCTCTTGCTATTAATGAAAAACTGTTTTTT. It specifies CASSLNSLAINEKLFF.

This clonotype was counted a few times. V and J are TRBV18 and TRBJ1-1; tentatively, D is TRBD1 (6 bases). The CDR3 sequence is 15 residues long. Trimming stripped 6 bases from V and 5 bases from J, with 19 bases between. Germline CDR1 is KGHSH and CDR2 is LQKENI. The CDR3 sequence is CASSPRDPRGTEAFF. The DNA for the CDR3 is TGTGCCAGCTCGCCCCGGGACCCCAGGGGAACTGAAGCTTTCTTT.

This clonotype was seen only a few times. This rearrangement joins TRBV13 to TRBJ2-1, with a tentative D call TRBD2 (6 bases). The CDR3 sequence is 14 residues long. V was trimmed by 1 base and J by 3 bases, leaving 7 bases between them. Germline CDR1 reads PRHDT; CDR2 reads FYEKMQ (reference sequence). The CDR3, as DNA: TGTGCCAGCAGCTTAGCGGGAGACTACAATGAGCAGTTCTTC. This gives the protein CASSLAGDYNEQFF.

V is TRBV5-4 and J is TRBJ1-4, with D unclear. V was shortened by 6 bases and J by 5 bases, with 11 bases between the two germline ends. Germline values: CDR1 SGHNT, CDR2 YYREEE (reference sequence). The CDR3 has 13 residues. The CDR3 nucleotides are TGTGCCAGCACCCCCCTGCCAAATGAAAAACTGTTTTTT. Its protein is CASTPLPNEKLFF.

This clonotype was found a few times. This CDR3 is CASSQNLAANTGELFF. The CDR3 bases are TGTGCCAGCAGCCAAAACCTAGCGGCGAACACCGGGGAGCTGTTTTTT. The gene calls are TRBV7-6 and TRBJ2-2, with 7 nucleotides matching TRBD2. CDR3 size: 16 residues. V shed 5 bases, J shed 0 bases, and the junction held 6 bases outside the gene matches. Germline V gene sequence: CDR1 SGHVS, CDR2 FNYEAQ.

The V gene is TRBV20-1, the J gene TRBJ2-5, with TRBD2 matching 7 bases. CDR3 length: 14 residues. The germline V gene encodes CDR1 DFQATT and CDR2 SNEGSKA (reference sequence). Unmatched junction bases numbered 7, after V lost 3 bases and J lost 3 bases. DNA of the CDR3: TGCAGTGCTAGGGCCCCGGGGGGAGAAGAGACCCAGTACTTC. Its protein is CSARAPGGEETQYF.

The genes are TRBV18 and TRBJ2-3; a weak D match, TRBD2 (6 bases). The CDR3 has 17 residues. The germline V gene encodes CDR1 KGHSH and CDR2 LQKENI. V lost 6 bases, J lost 4 bases, and 23 bases lay in between. CDR3 in amino acids: CASSVGYMEGVSDTQYF. The CDR3 DNA sequence: TGTGCCAGCTCGGTCGGATACATGGAGGGTGTGTCAGATACGCAGTATTTT.

This clonotype occurred a few times. The chain carries TRBV3-1 and TRBJ2-7; TRBD2 matches at 11 bases. With 3 bases clipped from V and 7 bases from J, the junction kept 8 bases outside the gene matches. CDR1 LGHDT and CDR2 YNNKEL come from the germline V gene (reference sequence). This CDR3 comprises 15 residues. The DNA of the CDR3 is TGTGCCAGCAGCCAGGTAGCGGGAGGGCCTGGAGAGCAGTACTTC. Encoded protein: CASSQVAGGPGEQYF.

This clonotype showed up just a few times. The chain is built from TRBV28 and TRBJ1-5; D not certain. The germline V gene encodes CDR1 MDHEN and CDR2 SYDVKM. The CDR3 is 12 residues long. V gave up 3 bases and J gave up 5 bases, with 5 bases separating them. The CDR3 DNA reads TGTGCCAGCAGTTTGACCCATCAGCCCCAGCATTTT. Residues: CASSLTHQPQHF.

The table lists this clonotype with a few counts. The chain carries TRBV20-1 and TRBJ1-4; 11 bases match TRBD1. After removal of 2 bases from V and 5 bases from J, the junction contained 10 bases not matched to a gene. The length of the CDR3 is 17 residues. CDR1 and CDR2 from the germline V gene are DFQATT and SNEGSKA (reference sequence). This chain's CDR3 is CSARKLRTGGGNEKLFF. The CDR3 bases are TGCAGTGCTAGAAAGCTCCGGACAGGGGGCGGCAATGAAAAACTGTTTTTT.

The V and J genes are TRBV28 and TRBJ1-1, with D possibly TRBD1 on 6 matching bases. V shed 5 bases and J shed 5 bases, with 18 bases lying between them. CDR1 MDHEN and CDR2 SYDVKM come from the germline V gene. The CDR3 covers 15 residues. CDR3 protein: CASSPTQVRGTEAFF. CDR3 coding DNA: TGTGCCAGCAGTCCCACCCAGGTTAGGGGGACTGAAGCTTTCTTT.

This chain uses TRBV6-4 with TRBJ1-5; D is unclear. The CDR3 consists of 13 residues. Trimming took 6 bases from V and 6 from J, leaving 12 bases between them. Germline lookup yields CDR1 MRHNA and CDR2 SNTAGT. In DNA, the CDR3 is TGTGCCAGCAGCCGGTCGTCTGGTCAGCCCCAGCATTTT. Protein sequence: CASSRSSGQPQHF.

In this sample, this clonotype turned up a few times. The genes are TRBV12-3 or TRBV12-4 and TRBJ2-1; D is perhaps TRBD2 (6 bases). The V and J ends lost 2 bases and 7 bases respectively, with 6 bases between them. This CDR3 spans 12 amino acids. CDR3 in amino acids: CASSLLANEQFF. Here the CDR3 DNA reads TGTGCCAGCAGTTTACTAGCGAATGAGCAGTTCTTC.

This clonotype showed up just a few times. The chain uses TRBV28 and TRBJ2-7; D gene ambiguous. The CDR3 spans 14 residues. The V gene's germline CDR1 is MDHEN and CDR2 SYDVKM. Between the trimmed V and J ends, which lost 4 bases and 4 bases, there was a span of 14 bases. CDR3 protein: CASSSPSGSYEQYF. CDR3 nucleotide sequence: TGTGCCAGCAGTTCCCCGTCGGGTAGTTACGAGCAGTACTTC.

This clonotype was counted only a few times. V usage is TRBV6-5 and J usage is TRBJ1-1; possibly TRBD1 for D (5 bases). This CDR3 has 13 amino acids. CDR1 is MNHEY and CDR2 is SVGAGI in the germline V gene. V dropped 2 bases and J dropped 3 bases, with 7 bases sitting between them. The CDR3 nucleotides are TGTGCCAGCAGTTACGGGGCCTACACTGAAGCTTTCTTT. Protein: CASSYGAYTEAFF.

This chain links TRBV12-3 or TRBV12-4 with TRBJ2-1, with 8 bases lining up with TRBD2. This CDR3 has 13 amino acids. V shed 7 bases, J shed 8 bases, and the junction held 7 bases outside the gene matches. The CDR3, as DNA: TGTGCCAGCACCCCGGGACTAGGATATGAGCAGTTCTTC. This gives the protein CASTPGLGYEQFF.

In its sample, this clonotype was seen a few times. The V call is TRBV6-5, the J call TRBJ1-2; D is possibly TRBD1 (5 bases). The CDR3 spans 14 residues. CDR1 and CDR2 (germline): MNHEY, SVGAGI. V gave up 5 bases and J gave up 4 bases, with 14 bases separating them. This CDR3 is CASSPGMSGYGYTF. The CDR3 nucleotides read TGTGCCAGCAGTCCAGGGATGTCGGGCTATGGCTACACCTTC.

The V and J genes are TRBV6-1 and TRBJ2-1; 7 positions agree with TRBD2. Germline CDR1 reads MNHNS; CDR2 reads SASEGT. The CDR3 length is 15 residues. J was trimmed by 4 bases and V by 7 bases; bases with no gene match: 10. The CDR3 loop reads CASTTLAELYNEQFF. DNA of the CDR3: TGTGCCAGCACAACGCTAGCGGAGCTTTACAATGAGCAGTTCTTC.